These 9 T cell receptor beta chains originate from one sample sequenced in a study of OX40 agonist ivuxolimab in advanced cancers. Only in-frame clones appear in the TCRdb table, and some are missing; sequencing was by immunoSEQ multiplex PCR. The table shows 45,000 to 50,000 clones, with around 90% occurring only once. The specimen was CD4+ or CD8+ T cells sorted from blood, collected in a trial of the OX40 agonist ivuxolimab. The receptors come from an adult with an advanced solid tumor such as melanoma, head and neck, liver or kidney cancer.

The V call is TRBV7-9, the J call TRBJ1-4; 8 bases fit TRBD1. CDR3 length: 16 residues. V gave up 4 bases and J gave up 1 base; unmatched junction bases: 5. Germline assignment: CDR1 SEHNR and CDR2 FQNEAQ (reference sequence). The CDR3 coding sequence is TGTGCCAGCAGCTCCAAACAGGGGGAAACTAATGAAAAACTGTTTTTT. Residues: CASSSKQGETNEKLFF. The full variable domain, with the rest looked up from reference TRBV7-9 and TRBJ1-4, is DTGVSQNPRHKITKRGQNVTFRCDPISEHNRLYWYRQTLGQGPEFLTYFQNEAQLEKSRLLSDRFSAERPKGSFSTLEIQRTEQGDSAMYLCASSSKQGETNEKLFFGSGTQLSVL.

This clone occurred once. This chain uses TRBV29-1 with TRBJ1-5; D may be TRBD1 (6 bases). Germline V gene lookup returns CDR1 SQVTM and CDR2 ANQGSEA. This CDR3 region has 13 residues. V lost 3 bases, J lost 4 bases, and 10 bases lay in between. The CDR3 loop is CSVETGLNQPQHF. The DNA of the CDR3 is TGCAGCGTTGAGACAGGCCTAAATCAGCCCCAGCATTTT. Full variable domain (rest looked up from reference TRBV29-1 and TRBJ1-5): SAVISQKPSRDICQRGTSLTIQCQVDSQVTMMFWYRQQPGQSLTLIATANQGSEATYESGFVIDKFPISRPNLTFSTLTVSNMSPEDSSIYLCSVETGLNQPQHFGDGTRLSIL.

The CDR3 DNA reads TGTGCCAGCAGAGGACACAGCTCCTACGAGCAGTACGTC. It codes for CASRGHSSYEQYV. V gene TRBV6-1 combines with J gene TRBJ2-7; possibly TRBD1 for D (5 bases). Germline V lookup: CDR1 MNHNS, CDR2 SASEGT. V lost 6 bases to trimming and J lost 0 bases, with 9 bases between them. The CDR3 spans 13 residues.

This clone was observed once. The chain links TRBV5-4 to TRBJ1-1; TRBD1 matches 7 bases. This CDR3 spans 16 amino acids. Per germline, CDR1 SGHNT and CDR2 YYREEE (reference sequence). J was trimmed by 3 bases and V by 0 bases; bases with no gene match: 8. The DNA of the CDR3 is TGTGCCAGCAGCTTGGCACCGGGACAGCGGGACACTGAAGCTTTCTTT. It is translated as CASSLAPGQRDTEAFF.

This sequence joins TRBV9 and TRBJ1-6; D call uncertain. V was cut by 4 bases and J by 6 bases, with 23 bases left in between. CDR1 SGDLS and CDR2 YYNGEE come from the germline V gene. This CDR3 comprises 18 residues. The CDR3 bases are TGTGCCAGCAGCCCCCACGACCGGGCCCAGCTCGTTAATTCACCCCTCCACTTT. As protein: CASSPHDRAQLVNSPLHF.

This rearrangement joins TRBV19 to TRBJ1-4, with TRBD1 identical over 7 bases. CDR1 and CDR2 from the germline V gene are LNHDA and SQIVND (reference sequence). After removal of 7 bases from V and 3 bases from J, the junction contained 8 bases not matched to a gene. The CDR3 contains 15 residues. CDR3 in amino acids: CASTPSGTANEKLFF. The CDR3 DNA reads TGTGCCAGTACCCCCTCAGGGACAGCTAATGAAAAACTGTTTTTT.

On this clone: Just one base apart from a much larger clone, this may be a read error. The chain's CDR3 is CASSLRGTEAFF. The CDR3 bases are TGTGCCAGCAGCTTGAGGGGGACTGAAGCTTTCTTT. The rearrangement links TRBV7-9 to TRBJ1-1; maybe TRBD1 (6 bases). From germline, CDR1 is SEHNR and CDR2 FQNEAQ (reference sequence). The CDR3 spans 12 residues. The V and J ends lost 3 bases and 5 bases respectively, with 7 bases between them.

The rearrangement joins TRBV5-6 to TRBJ1-1; no clear D. Trimming cost V 7 bases and J 4 bases, with 17 bases left between them. The CDR3 contains 14 residues. The germline CDR1 and CDR2 sequences are SGHDT and YYEEEE. The CDR3 is CASGPNRNPTEAFF. CDR3 nucleotides: TGTGCCAGCGGCCCGAACCGGAACCCCACTGAAGCTTTCTTT.

V is TRBV7-3 and J is TRBJ2-1; 10 bases are a match to TRBD2. CDR3 size: 15 residues. With 5 bases clipped from V and 2 bases from J, the junction kept 3 bases outside the gene matches. Germline V lookup: CDR1 SGHTA, CDR2 FQGTGA. The CDR3 here is CASSDSGGTYNEQFF. DNA for the CDR3: TGTGCCAGCAGCGATAGCGGGGGGACCTACAATGAGCAGTTCTTC.